The 11 T cell receptor beta chains below were found in one sample sequenced in a study of blood T cells in healthy people across ages. Alongside a J-beta primer mix, a sample-barcoded 5' primer served in a second PCR lasting roughly 7 to 11 cycles. TCRdb re-derived calls from the 5' RACE reads in MiXCR, one entry per CDR3 protein. The repertoire holds roughly 860,000 distinct CDR3 sequences, with 60% to 80% as singletons. The sequenced material came from blood. These receptors were taken from a man younger than 40 in good health.

The chain joins TRBV10-3 to TRBJ2-7; the D call may be TRBD1 or TRBD2 (5 bases each). Germline CDR1 is ENHRY and CDR2 is SYGVKD. Trimming pared 3 bases from V and 2 bases from J, leaving 8 bases between. The CDR3 loop spans 13 amino acids. Here the CDR3 DNA reads TGTGCCATCAGTGACACGGGACCCTACGAGCAGTACTTC. Translation: CAISDTGPYEQYF.

This clonotype has just a few counts. This chain joins TRBV5-6 and TRBJ2-1; D is possibly TRBD1 or TRBD2 (6 bases each). Deletions cut 2 bases from V and 4 bases from J, with 16 bases between. Germline V CDR1 and CDR2: SGHDT, YYEEEE. The CDR3 loop spans 16 amino acids. The CDR3 loop reads CASSLEGGEEYNEQFF. CDR3 sequence (DNA): TGTGCCAGCAGCTTAGAGGGGGGCGAGGAGTACAATGAGCAGTTCTTC. The whole variable domain, filled in from reference TRBV5-6 and TRBJ2-1, reads DAGVTQSPTHLIKTRGQQVTLRCSPKSGHDTVSWYQQALGQGPQFIFQYYEEEERQRGNFPDRFSGHQFPNYSSELNVNALLLGDSALYLCASSLEGGEEYNEQFFGPGTRLTVL.

This clonotype was counted a few times. The chain employs TRBV2 and TRBJ1-1; D gene ambiguous. V shed 1 base and J shed 3 bases, with 12 bases lying between them. Germline assignment: CDR1 SNHLY and CDR2 FYNNEI. The CDR3 length is 15 residues. The CDR3 DNA is TGTGCCAGCAGTGAAGGTCTAGGGATGTACACTGAAGCTTTCTTT. This gives the protein CASSEGLGMYTEAFF.

The V and J genes are TRBV7-6 and TRBJ2-5; 7 bases line up with TRBD1. The trim removed 6 bases at V and 0 bases at J, leaving 7 bases unmatched. This CDR3 comprises 15 residues. From germline, CDR1 is SGHVS and CDR2 FNYEAQ. The CDR3 coding sequence is TGTGCCAGCAGTGTACCGGGACAGAACCAAGAGACCCAGTACTTC. Residues: CASSVPGQNQETQYF.

This chain uses TRBV6-2 or TRBV6-3 with TRBJ2-1, with 7 bases matching TRBD1. The end of the DNA is better explained by TRBJ2-7, so the J call may be wrong. CDR3 length equals 13 residues. Per germline, CDR1 MNHEY and CDR2 SVGEGT. The CDR3, as DNA: TGTGCCACTCAACAGGGGTCCTACAATGAGCAGTACTTC. Protein sequence: CATQQGSYNEQYF.

This clonotype is a singleton in its sample. This chain joins TRBV9 and TRBJ2-2; D gene uncertain. The V end was cut by 3 bases, the J end by 6 bases, with 6 bases between. This CDR3 contains 12 residues. Per germline, CDR1 SGDLS and CDR2 YYNGEE. CDR3 region: CASSENSGELFF. CDR3 coding DNA: TGTGCCAGCAGCGAAAATTCCGGGGAGCTGTTTTTT.

This chain connects TRBV10-3 to TRBJ2-5; 7 bases line up with TRBD1. Germline assignment: CDR1 ENHRY and CDR2 SYGVKD. With V trimmed by 6 bases and J by 5 bases, 6 bases remained unmatched. The CDR3 runs 13 residues. CDR3 sequence reads: CAISETRGETQYF. Here the CDR3 DNA reads TGTGCCATCAGCGAAACCAGGGGGGAGACCCAGTACTTC.

This clonotype has just one count. The chain is built from TRBV10-3 and TRBJ2-5; D ambiguous. The end of the DNA is better explained by TRBJ2-1, so the J call may be wrong. The CDR3 loop spans 15 amino acids. Germline V gives CDR1 ENHRY, CDR2 SYGVKD. The chain's CDR3 is CAIKEIDGPLETQFF. The CDR3 DNA reads TGTGCCATCAAGGAAATAGACGGGCCTTTGGAGACCCAGTTCTTC.

A remark on this clonotype: The junction shows a germline mismatch at one end, possibly a read error. The J gene is TRBJ2-1, the V gene TRBV20-1, with D perhaps TRBD2 (7 bases). The length of the CDR3 is 17 residues. The germline V gene encodes CDR1 DFQATT and CDR2 SNEGSKA (reference sequence). The CDR3 DNA reads as TGCAGTGCTAGAGACCCCGGCGGGGGCCCAACCTACAACGAGCAGTTCTTC. Translating it yields CSARDPGGGPTYNEQFF.

The V and J genes are TRBV7-2 and TRBJ2-5; 8 nucleotides agree with TRBD2. The CDR3 has 14 amino acids. Germline CDR1 SGHTA, CDR2 FQGNSA. V shed 5 bases, J shed 5 bases, and the junction held 7 bases outside the gene matches. CDR3 residues: CASSLSGATETQYF. The CDR3 DNA is TGTGCCAGCAGCCTTAGCGGGGCCACGGAGACCCAGTACTTC.

This clonotype was found once. This chain connects TRBV20-1 to TRBJ1-6; D may be TRBD1 (5 bases). The CDR3 covers 13 residues. CDR1 and CDR2 (germline): DFQATT, SNEGSKA (reference sequence). The V and J ends lost 3 bases and 10 bases respectively, with 13 bases between them. CDR3 DNA sequence: TGCAGTGCTAGGGGCTTCCGGGGCTCACCCCTCCACTTT. Its translation: CSARGFRGSPLHF.